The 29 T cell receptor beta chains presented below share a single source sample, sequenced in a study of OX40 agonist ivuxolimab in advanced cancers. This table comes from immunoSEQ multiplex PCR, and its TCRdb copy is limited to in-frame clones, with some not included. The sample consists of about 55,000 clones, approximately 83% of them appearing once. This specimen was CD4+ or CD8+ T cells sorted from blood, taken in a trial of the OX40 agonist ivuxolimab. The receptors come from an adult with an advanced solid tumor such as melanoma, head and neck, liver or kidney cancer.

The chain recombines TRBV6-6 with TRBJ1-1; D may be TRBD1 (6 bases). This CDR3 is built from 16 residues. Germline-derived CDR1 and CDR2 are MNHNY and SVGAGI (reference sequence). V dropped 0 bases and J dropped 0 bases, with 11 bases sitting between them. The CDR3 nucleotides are TGTGCCAGCAGTTACTCGCGACAGGCACTGAACACTGAAGCTTTCTTT. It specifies CASSYSRQALNTEAFF.

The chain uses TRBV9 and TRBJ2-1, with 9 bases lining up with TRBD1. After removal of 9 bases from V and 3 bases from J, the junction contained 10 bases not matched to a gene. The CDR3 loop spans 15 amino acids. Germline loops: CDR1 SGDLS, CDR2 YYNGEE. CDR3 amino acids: CATSPGTGLYNEQFF. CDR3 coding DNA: TGTGCCACCTCCCCCGGGACAGGGCTCTACAATGAGCAGTTCTTC.

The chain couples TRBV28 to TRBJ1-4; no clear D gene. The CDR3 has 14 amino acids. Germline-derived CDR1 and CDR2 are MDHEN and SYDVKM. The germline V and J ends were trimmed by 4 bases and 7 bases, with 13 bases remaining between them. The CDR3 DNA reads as TGTGCCAGCAGTTATAGGCCAGGTAGTGAAAAACTGTTTTTT. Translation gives CASSYRPGSEKLFF.

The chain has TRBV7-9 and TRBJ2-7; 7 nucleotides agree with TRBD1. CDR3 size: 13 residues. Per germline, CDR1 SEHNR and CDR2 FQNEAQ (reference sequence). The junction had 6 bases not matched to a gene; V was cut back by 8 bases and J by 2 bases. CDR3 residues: CASSGTVAYEQYF. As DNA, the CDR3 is TGTGCCAGCTCCGGGACAGTTGCCTACGAGCAGTACTTC.

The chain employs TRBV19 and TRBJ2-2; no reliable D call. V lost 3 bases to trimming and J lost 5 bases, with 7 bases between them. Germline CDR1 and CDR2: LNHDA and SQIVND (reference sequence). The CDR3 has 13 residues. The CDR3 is CASSISRTGELFF. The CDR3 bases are TGTGCCAGTAGTATCTCCAGGACCGGGGAGCTGTTTTTT. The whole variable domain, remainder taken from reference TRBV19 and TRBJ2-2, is DGGITQSPKYLFRKEGQNVTLSCEQNLNHDAMYWYRQDPGQGLRLIYYSQIVNDFQKGDIAEGYSVSREKKESFPLTVTSAQKNPTAFYLCASSISRTGELFFGEGSRLTVL.

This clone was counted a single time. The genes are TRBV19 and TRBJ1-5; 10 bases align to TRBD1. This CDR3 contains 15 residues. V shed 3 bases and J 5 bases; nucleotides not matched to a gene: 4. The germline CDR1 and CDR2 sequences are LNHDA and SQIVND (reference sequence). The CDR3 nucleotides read TGTGCCAGTAGTATCCGGACAGGGGGGTATCAGCCCCAGCATTTT. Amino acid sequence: CASSIRTGGYQPQHF. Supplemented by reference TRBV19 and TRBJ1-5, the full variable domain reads DGGITQSPKYLFRKEGQNVTLSCEQNLNHDAMYWYRQDPGQGLRLIYYSQIVNDFQKGDIAEGYSVSREKKESFPLTVTSAQKNPTAFYLCASSIRTGGYQPQHFGDGTRLSIL.

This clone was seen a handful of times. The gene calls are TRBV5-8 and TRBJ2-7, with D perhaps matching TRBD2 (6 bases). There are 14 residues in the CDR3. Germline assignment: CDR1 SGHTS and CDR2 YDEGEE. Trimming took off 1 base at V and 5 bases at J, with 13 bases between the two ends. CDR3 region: CASSLLAGRHEQYF. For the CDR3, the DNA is TGTGCCAGCAGCTTGCTGGCAGGGAGGCACGAGCAGTACTTC.

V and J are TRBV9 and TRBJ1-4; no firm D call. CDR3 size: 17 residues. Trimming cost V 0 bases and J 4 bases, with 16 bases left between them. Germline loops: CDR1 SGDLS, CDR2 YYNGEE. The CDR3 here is CASSVEGLSTGNEKLFF. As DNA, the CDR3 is TGTGCCAGCAGCGTAGAGGGTCTCTCAACTGGTAATGAAAAACTGTTTTTT.

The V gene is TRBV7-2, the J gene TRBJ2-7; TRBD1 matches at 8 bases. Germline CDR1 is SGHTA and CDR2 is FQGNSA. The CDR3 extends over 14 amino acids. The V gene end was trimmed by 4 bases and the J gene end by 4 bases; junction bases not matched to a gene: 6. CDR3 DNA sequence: TGTGCCAGCAGCTCCGGGACAGGTAATTACGAGCAGTACTTC. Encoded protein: CASSSGTGNYEQYF.

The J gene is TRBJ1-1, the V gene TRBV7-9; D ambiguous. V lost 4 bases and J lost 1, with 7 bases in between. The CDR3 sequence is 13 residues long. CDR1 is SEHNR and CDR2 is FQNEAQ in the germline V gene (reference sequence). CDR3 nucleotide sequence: TGTGCCAGCAGCTGGGCGGGGAACACTGAAGCTTTCTTT. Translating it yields CASSWAGNTEAFF.

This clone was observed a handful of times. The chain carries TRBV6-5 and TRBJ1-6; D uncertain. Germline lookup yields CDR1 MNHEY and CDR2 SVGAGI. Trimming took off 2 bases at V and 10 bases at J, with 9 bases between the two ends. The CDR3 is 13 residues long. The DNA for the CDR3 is TGTGCCAGCAGTTACAGTGGGAGATCACCCCTCCACTTT. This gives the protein CASSYSGRSPLHF.

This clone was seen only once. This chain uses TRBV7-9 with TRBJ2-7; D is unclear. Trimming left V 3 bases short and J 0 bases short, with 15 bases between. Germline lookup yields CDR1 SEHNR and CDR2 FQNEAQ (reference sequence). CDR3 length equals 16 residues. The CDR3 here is CASSFSTSLSSYEQYF. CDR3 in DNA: TGTGCCAGCAGCTTTAGTACGTCTCTGAGCTCCTACGAGCAGTACTTC. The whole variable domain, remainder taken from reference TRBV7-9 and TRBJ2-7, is DTGVSQNPRHKITKRGQNVTFRCDPISEHNRLYWYRQTLGQGPEFLTYFQNEAQLEKSRLLSDRFSAERPKGSFSTLEIQRTEQGDSAMYLCASSFSTSLSSYEQYFGPGTRLTVT.

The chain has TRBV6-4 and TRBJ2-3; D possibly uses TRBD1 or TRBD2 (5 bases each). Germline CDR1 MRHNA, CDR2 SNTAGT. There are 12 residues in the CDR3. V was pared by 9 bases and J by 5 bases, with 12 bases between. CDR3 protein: CASYGGLDTQYF. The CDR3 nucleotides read TGTGCCAGTTATGGGGGTTTAGATACGCAGTATTTT.

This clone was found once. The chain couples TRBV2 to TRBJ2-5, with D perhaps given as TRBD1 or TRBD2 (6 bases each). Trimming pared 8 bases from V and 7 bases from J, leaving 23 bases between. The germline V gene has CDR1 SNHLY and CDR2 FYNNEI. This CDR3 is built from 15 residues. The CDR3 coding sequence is TGTGCCAGCGCCCGACTAGTGGGGGGCCGAGGGACCCAGTACTTC. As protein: CASARLVGGRGTQYF.

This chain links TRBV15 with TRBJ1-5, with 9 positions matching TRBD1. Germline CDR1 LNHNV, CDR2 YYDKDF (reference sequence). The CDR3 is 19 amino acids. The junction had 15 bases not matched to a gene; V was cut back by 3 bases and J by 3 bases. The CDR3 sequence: CATSSSRDRALGDNQPQHF. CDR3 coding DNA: TGTGCCACCAGCAGTTCCCGGGACAGGGCCTTAGGGGACAATCAGCCCCAGCATTTT.

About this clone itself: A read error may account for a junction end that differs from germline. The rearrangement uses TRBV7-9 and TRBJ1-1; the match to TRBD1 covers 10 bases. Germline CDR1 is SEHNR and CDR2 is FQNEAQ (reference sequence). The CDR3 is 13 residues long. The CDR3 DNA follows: TGTGCCAGCAGCTCTCCTTCCGGGACAGGGGACCGGTTT. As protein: CASSSPSGTGDRF.

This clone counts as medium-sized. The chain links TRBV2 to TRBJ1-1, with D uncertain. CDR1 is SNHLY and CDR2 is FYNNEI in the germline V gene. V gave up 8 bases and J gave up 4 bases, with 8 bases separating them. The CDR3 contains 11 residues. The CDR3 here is CASQHGTEAFF. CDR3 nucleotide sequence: TGTGCCAGCCAGCATGGCACTGAAGCTTTCTTT.

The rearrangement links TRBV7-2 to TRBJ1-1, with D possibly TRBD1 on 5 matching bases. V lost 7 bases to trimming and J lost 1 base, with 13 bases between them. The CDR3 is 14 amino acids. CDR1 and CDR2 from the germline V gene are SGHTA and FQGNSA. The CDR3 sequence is CASIRGDGNTEAFF. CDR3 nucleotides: TGTGCCAGCATCCGGGGCGATGGGAACACTGAAGCTTTCTTT.

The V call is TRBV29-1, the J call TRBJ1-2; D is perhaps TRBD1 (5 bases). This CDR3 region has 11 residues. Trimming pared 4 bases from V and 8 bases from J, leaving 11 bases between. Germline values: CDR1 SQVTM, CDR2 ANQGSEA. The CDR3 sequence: CSVVTGGGYTF. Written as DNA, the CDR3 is TGCAGCGTTGTTACGGGGGGAGGCTACACCTTC.

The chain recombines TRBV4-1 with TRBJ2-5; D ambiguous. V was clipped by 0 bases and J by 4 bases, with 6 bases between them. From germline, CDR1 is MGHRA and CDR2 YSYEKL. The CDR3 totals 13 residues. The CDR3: CASSQEIGETQYF. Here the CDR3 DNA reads TGCGCCAGCAGCCAAGAGATAGGAGAGACCCAGTACTTC.

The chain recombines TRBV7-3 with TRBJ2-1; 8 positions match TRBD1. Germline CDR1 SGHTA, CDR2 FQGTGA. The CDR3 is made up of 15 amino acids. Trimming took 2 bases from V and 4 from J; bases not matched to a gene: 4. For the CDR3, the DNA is TGTGCCAGCAGCTTACTGGACAGGGAGTACAATGAGCAGTTCTTC. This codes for CASSLLDREYNEQFF.

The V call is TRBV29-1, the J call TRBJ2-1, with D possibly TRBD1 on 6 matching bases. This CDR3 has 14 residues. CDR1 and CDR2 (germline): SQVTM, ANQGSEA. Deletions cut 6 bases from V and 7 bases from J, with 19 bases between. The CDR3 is CSVPEQGMGNEQFF. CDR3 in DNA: TGCAGCGTCCCTGAGCAGGGGATGGGGAATGAGCAGTTCTTC.

The CDR3 is CASSPWTGRSNQPQHF. As DNA, the CDR3 is TGTGCCAGCAGCCCTTGGACAGGGCGAAGCAATCAGCCCCAGCATTTT. The chain carries TRBV7-9 and TRBJ1-5; 8 bases align to TRBD1. In germline, CDR1 is SEHNR, CDR2 FQNEAQ (reference sequence). V shed 5 bases, J shed 1 base, and the junction held 7 bases outside the gene matches. This CDR3 comprises 16 residues.

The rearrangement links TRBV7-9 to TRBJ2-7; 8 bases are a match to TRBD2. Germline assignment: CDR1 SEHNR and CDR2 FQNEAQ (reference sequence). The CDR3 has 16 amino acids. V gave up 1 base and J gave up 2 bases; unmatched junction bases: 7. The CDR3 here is CASSLVPGGSPYEQYF. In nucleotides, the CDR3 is TGTGCCAGCAGCTTAGTCCCGGGAGGGTCCCCCTACGAGCAGTACTTC. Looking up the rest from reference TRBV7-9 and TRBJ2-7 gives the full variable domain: DTGVSQNPRHKITKRGQNVTFRCDPISEHNRLYWYRQTLGQGPEFLTYFQNEAQLEKSRLLSDRFSAERPKGSFSTLEIQRTEQGDSAMYLCASSLVPGGSPYEQYFGPGTRLTVT.

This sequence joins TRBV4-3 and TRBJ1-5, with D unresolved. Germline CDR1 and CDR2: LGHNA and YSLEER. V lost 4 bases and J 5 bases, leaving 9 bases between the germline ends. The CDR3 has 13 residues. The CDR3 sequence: CASSPGEYQPQHF. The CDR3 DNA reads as TGCGCCAGCAGCCCAGGAGAGTATCAGCCCCAGCATTTT.

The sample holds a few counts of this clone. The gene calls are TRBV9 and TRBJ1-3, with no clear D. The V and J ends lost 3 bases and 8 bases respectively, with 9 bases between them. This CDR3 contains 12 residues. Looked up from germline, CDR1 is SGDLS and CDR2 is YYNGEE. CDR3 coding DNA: TGTGCCAGCAGCGGAAACTCGGACACCATATATTTT. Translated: CASSGNSDTIYF.

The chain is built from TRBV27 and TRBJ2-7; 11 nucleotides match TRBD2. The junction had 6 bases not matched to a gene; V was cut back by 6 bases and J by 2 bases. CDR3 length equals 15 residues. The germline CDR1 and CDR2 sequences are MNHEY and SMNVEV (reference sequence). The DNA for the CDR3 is TGTGCCAGCAGACTAGCGGGGGTTAAGACCTACGAGCAGTACTTC. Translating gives CASRLAGVKTYEQYF.

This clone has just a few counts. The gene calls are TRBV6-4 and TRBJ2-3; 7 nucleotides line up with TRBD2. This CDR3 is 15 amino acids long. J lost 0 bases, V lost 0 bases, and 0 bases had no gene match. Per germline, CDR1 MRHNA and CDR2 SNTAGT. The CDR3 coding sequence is TGTGCCAGCAGTGACTCGGGGGGGAGCACAGATACGCAGTATTTT. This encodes CASSDSGGSTDTQYF.

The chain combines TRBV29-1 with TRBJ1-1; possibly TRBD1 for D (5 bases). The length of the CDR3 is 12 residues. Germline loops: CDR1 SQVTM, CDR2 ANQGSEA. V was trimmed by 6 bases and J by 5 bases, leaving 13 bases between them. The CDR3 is CSVSGTGTEAFF. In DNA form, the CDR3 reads TGCAGCGTCTCCGGGACGGGGACTGAAGCTTTCTTT.